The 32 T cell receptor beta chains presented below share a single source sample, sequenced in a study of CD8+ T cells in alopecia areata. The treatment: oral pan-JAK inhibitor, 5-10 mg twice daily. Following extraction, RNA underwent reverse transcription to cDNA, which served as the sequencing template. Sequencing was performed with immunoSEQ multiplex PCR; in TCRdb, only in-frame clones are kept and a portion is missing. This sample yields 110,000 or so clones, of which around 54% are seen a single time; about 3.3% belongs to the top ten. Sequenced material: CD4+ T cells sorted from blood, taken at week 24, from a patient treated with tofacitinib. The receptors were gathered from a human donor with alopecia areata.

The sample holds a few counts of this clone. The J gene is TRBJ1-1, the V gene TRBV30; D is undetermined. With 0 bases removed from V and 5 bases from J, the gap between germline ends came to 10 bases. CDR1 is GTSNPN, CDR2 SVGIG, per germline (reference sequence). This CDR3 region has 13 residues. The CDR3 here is CAWSVSGRTEAFF. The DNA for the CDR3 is TGTGCCTGGAGTGTTTCTGGGAGAACTGAAGCTTTCTTT.

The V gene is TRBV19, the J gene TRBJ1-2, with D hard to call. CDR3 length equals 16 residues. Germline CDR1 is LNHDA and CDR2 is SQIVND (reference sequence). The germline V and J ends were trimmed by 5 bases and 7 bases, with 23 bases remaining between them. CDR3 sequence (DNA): TGTGCCAGTAGTCCCACTCTAACATCACGGGGTTCTGGCTACACCTTC. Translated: CASSPTLTSRGSGYTF.

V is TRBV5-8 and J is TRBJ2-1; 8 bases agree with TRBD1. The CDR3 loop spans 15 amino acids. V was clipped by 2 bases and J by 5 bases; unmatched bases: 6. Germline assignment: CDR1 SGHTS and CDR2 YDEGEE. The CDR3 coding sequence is TGTGCCAGCAGCTTCGGGCAGGGGGCCCACAATGAGCAGTTCTTC. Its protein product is CASSFGQGAHNEQFF.

The CDR3 bases are TGCGCCAGCAGCTCGTCCGGGACCACCAGTGGGGAGCTGTTTTTT. This encodes CASSSSGTTSGELFF. The chain couples TRBV5-1 to TRBJ2-2; D is perhaps TRBD1 or TRBD2 (5 bases each). V was pared by 3 bases and J by 8 bases, with 17 bases between. Germline CDR1 and CDR2: SGHRS and YFSETQ. The length of the CDR3 is 15 residues.

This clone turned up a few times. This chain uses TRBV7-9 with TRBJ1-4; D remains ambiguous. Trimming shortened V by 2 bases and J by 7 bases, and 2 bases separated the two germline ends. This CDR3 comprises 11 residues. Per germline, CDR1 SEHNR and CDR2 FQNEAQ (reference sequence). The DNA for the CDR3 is TGTGCCAGCAGCTTATCTGAAAAACTGTTTTTT. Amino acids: CASSLSEKLFF.

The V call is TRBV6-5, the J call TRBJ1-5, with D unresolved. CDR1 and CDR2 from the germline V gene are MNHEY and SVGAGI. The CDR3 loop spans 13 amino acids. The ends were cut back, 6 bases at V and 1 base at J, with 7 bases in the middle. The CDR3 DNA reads TGTGCCAGCAGCGGACGGAGCAATCAGCCCCAGCATTTT. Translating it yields CASSGRSNQPQHF.

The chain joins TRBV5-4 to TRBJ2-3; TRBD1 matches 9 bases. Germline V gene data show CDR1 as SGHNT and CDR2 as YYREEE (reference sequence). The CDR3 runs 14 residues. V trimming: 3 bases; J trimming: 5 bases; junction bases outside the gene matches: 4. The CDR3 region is CASSWDRDGDTQYF. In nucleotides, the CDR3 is TGTGCCAGCAGCTGGGACAGGGATGGAGATACGCAGTATTTT.

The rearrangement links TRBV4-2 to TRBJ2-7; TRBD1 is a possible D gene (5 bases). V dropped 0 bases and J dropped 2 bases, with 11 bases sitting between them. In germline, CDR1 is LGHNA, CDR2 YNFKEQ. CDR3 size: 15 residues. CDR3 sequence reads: CASSQDGAPPYEQYF. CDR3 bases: TGTGCCAGCAGCCAAGATGGGGCGCCTCCCTACGAGCAGTACTTC.

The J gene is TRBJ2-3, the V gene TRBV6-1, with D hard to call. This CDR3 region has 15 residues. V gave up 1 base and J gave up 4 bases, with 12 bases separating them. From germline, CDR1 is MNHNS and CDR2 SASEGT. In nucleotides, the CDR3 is TGTGCCAGCAGTGAAGAGTCATGGGGTGCAGATACGCAGTATTTT. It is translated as CASSEESWGADTQYF.

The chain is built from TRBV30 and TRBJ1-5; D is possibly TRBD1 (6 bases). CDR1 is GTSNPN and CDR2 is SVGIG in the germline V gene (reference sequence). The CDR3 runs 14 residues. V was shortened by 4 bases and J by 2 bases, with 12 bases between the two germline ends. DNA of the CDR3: TGTGCCTGGACAGGGACAATAGGCAATCAGCCCCAGCATTTT. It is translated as CAWTGTIGNQPQHF. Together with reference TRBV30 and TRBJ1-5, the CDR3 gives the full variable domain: SQTIHQWPATLVQPVGSPLSLECTVEGTSNPNLYWYRQAAGRGLQLLFYSVGIGQISSEVPQNLSASRPQDRQFILSSKKLLLSDSGFYLCAWTGTIGNQPQHFGDGTRLSIL.

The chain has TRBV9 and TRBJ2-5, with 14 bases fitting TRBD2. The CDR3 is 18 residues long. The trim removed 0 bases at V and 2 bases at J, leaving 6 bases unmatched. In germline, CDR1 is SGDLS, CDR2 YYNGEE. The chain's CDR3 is CASSVGVGLAGGQETQYF. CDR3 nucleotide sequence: TGTGCCAGCAGCGTAGGGGTTGGACTAGCGGGGGGACAAGAGACCCAGTACTTC.

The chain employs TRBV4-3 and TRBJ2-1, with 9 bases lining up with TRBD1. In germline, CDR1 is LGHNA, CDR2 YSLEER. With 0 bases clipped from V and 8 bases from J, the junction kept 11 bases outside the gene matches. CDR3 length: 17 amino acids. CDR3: CASSQDLVGTGIDEQFF. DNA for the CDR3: TGCGCCAGCAGCCAAGATCTTGTTGGGACAGGGATCGATGAGCAGTTCTTC.

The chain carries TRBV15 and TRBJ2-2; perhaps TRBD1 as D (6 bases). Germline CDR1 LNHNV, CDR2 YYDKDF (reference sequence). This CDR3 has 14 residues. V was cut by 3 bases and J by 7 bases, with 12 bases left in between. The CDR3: CATSSVGGIGELFF. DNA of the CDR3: TGTGCCACCAGCAGTGTAGGGGGAATCGGGGAGCTGTTTTTT.

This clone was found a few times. The CDR3, as DNA: TGCAGTGCTAGGGACAGGGACGAGCAGTACTTC. Protein: CSARDRDEQYF. This chain links TRBV20-1 with TRBJ2-7, with 8 positions matching TRBD1. The CDR3 length is 11 residues. CDR1 is DFQATT and CDR2 is SNEGSKA in the germline V gene (reference sequence). Trimming cost V 3 bases and J 5 bases; bases outside gene matches: 0.

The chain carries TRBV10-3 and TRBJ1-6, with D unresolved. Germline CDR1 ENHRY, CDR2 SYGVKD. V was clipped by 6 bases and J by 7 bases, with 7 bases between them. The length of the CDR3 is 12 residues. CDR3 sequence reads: CAIRRENSPLHF. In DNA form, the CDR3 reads TGTGCCATCAGAAGGGAAAATTCACCCCTCCACTTT.

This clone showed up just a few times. The CDR3 DNA reads as TGTGCCAGCTCCCCCGACAGGGCCGCGGAGTACTTC. Translating gives CASSPDRAAEYF. This chain links TRBV18 with TRBJ2-7, with 7 bases fitting TRBD1. Trimming cost V 6 bases and J 11 bases; bases outside gene matches: 10. Germline V gene sequence: CDR1 KGHSH, CDR2 LQKENI. CDR3 length: 12 residues.

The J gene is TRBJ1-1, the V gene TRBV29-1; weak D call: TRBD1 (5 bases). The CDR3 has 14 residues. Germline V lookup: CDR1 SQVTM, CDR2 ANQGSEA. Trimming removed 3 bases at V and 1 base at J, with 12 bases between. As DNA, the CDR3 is TGCAGCGTTGACAGGGAGGTAGGGAACACTGAAGCTTTCTTT. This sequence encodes CSVDREVGNTEAFF.

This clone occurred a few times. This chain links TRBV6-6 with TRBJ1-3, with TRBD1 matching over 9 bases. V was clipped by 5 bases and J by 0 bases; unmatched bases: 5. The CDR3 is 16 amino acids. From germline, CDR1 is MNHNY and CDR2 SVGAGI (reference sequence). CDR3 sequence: CASSRTGGFSGNTIYF. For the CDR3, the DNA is TGTGCCAGCAGTCGAACAGGGGGCTTCTCTGGAAACACCATATATTTT.

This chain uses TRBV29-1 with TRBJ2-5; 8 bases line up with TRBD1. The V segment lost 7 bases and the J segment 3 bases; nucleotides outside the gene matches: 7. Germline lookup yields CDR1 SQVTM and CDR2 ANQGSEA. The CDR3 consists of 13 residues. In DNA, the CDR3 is TGCAGCGCCTCCGACAGGGGAAAAGAGACCCAGTACTTC. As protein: CSASDRGKETQYF.

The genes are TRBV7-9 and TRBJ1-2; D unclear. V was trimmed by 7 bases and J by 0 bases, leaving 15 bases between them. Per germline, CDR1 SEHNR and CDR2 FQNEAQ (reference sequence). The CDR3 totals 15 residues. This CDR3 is CASTPLGSANYGYTF. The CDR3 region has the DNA TGTGCCAGCACCCCTTTGGGGTCGGCTAACTATGGCTACACCTTC.

This chain's CDR3 is CSVERQGRNYGYTF. The CDR3 DNA follows: TGCAGCGTTGAACGGCAGGGGAGGAACTATGGCTACACCTTC. The chain is built from TRBV29-1 and TRBJ1-2, with a tentative D call TRBD1 (6 bases). Trimming removed 2 bases at V and 2 bases at J, with 12 bases between. The V gene's germline CDR1 is SQVTM and CDR2 ANQGSEA. The CDR3 is 14 amino acids. The full variable domain, its missing parts supplied by reference TRBV29-1 and TRBJ1-2, is SAVISQKPSRDICQRGTSLTIQCQVDSQVTMMFWYRQQPGQSLTLIATANQGSEATYESGFVIDKFPISRPNLTFSTLTVSNMSPEDSSIYLCSVERQGRNYGYTFGSGTRLTVV.

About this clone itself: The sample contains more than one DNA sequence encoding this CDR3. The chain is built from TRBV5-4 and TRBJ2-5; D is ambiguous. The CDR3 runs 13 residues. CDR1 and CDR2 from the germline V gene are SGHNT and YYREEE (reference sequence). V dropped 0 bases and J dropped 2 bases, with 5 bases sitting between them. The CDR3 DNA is TGTGCCAGCAGCTTGGGGCAGCAAGAGACCCAGTACTTC. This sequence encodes CASSLGQQETQYF.

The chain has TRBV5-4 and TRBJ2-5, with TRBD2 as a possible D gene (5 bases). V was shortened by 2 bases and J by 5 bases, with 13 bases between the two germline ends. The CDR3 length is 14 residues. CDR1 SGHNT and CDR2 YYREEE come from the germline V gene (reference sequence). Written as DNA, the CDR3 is TGTGCCAGCAGCTTTCGGGGTTCGAAGGAGACCCAGTACTTC. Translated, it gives CASSFRGSKETQYF. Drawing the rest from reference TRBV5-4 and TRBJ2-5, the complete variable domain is ETGVTQSPTHLIKTRGQQVTLRCSSQSGHNTVSWYQQALGQGPQFIFQYYREEENGRGNFPPRFSGLQFPNYSSELNVNALELDDSALYLCASSFRGSKETQYFGPGTRLLVL.

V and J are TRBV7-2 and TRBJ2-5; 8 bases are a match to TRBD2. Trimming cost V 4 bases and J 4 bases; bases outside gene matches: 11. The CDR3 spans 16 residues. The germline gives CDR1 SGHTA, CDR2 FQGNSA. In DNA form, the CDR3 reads TGTGCCAGCAGCTACACCGGGACTAGAATTGCAGAGACCCAGTACTTC. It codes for CASSYTGTRIAETQYF.

The CDR3 sequence: CSVEDRTGPNEQFF. The CDR3 DNA follows: TGCAGCGTTGAAGATCGGACAGGGCCCAATGAGCAGTTCTTC. The chain joins TRBV29-1 to TRBJ2-1; TRBD1 matches at 8 bases. Unmatched junction bases numbered 4, after V lost 0 bases and J lost 6 bases. This CDR3 spans 14 amino acids. Germline values: CDR1 SQVTM, CDR2 ANQGSEA.

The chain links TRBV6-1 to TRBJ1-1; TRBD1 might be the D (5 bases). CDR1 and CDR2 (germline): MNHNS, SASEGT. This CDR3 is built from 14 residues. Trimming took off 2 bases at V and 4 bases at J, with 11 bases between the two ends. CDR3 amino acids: CASSEYGQPTEAFF. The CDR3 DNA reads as TGTGCCAGCAGTGAATACGGACAACCCACTGAAGCTTTCTTT.

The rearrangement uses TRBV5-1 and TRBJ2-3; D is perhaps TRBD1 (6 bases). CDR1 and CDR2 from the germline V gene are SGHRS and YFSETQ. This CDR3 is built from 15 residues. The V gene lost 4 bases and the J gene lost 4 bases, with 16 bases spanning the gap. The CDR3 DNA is TGCGCCAGCAGCGGGACACTAGGCCTTTCAGATACGCAGTATTTT. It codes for CASSGTLGLSDTQYF.

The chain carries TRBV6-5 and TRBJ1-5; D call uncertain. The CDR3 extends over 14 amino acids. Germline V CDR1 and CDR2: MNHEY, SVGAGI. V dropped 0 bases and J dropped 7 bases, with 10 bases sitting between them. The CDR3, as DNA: TGTGCCAGCAGTTACTCGTCGGAGGGACAGCCCCAGCATTTT. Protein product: CASSYSSEGQPQHF.

Here the CDR3 DNA reads TGTGCCAGCAGCTTTGATGAGAGGACTGAAGCTTTCTTT. This translates into CASSFDERTEAFF. This chain connects TRBV7-9 to TRBJ1-1, with D hard to call. Germline V lookup: CDR1 SEHNR, CDR2 FQNEAQ (reference sequence). The CDR3 is 13 amino acids. Trimming left V 3 bases short and J 5 bases short, with 10 bases between.

DNA for the CDR3: TGTGCCAGCAGCTTGGGACTTCCTGAGACCCAGTACTTC. It specifies CASSLGLPETQYF. This sequence joins TRBV5-6 and TRBJ2-5; D not certain. This CDR3 has 13 amino acids. V was pared by 0 bases and J by 5 bases, with 8 bases between. Germline values: CDR1 SGHDT, CDR2 YYEEEE.

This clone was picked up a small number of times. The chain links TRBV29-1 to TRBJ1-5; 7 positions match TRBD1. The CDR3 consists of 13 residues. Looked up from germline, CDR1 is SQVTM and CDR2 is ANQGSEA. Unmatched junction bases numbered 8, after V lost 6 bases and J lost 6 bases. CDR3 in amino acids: CSVVQGGGQPQHF. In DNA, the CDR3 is TGCAGCGTGGTTCAGGGGGGCGGTCAGCCCCAGCATTTT.

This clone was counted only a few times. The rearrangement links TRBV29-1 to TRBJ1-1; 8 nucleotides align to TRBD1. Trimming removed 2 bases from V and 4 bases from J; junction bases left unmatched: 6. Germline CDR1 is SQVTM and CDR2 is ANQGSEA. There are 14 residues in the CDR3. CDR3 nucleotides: TGCAGCGTTGAACAGGGGGCGTTTGGCACTGAAGCTTTCTTT. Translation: CSVEQGAFGTEAFF.